This TCR beta chain comes out of a study of cytomegalovirus exposure and HLA in healthy donors. Germline V CDR1 and CDR2: SGDLS, YYNGEE. This CDR3 has 14 amino acids. The junction had 2 bases not matched to a gene; V was cut back by 2 bases and J by 4 bases. It was with 60 Vbeta and 13 Jbeta primers that the PCR ran. Sequencing used immunoSEQ multiplex PCR; TCRdb keeps in-frame clones, though not all of them. The sample holds around 200,000 clones; more than 65% are singletons and the top ten take around 1.2%. The chain couples TRBV9 to TRBJ2-1, with 8 bases that match TRBD1. The sequenced sample was PBMCs. This sequence was found in a girl aged 2 to 10 in good health and CMV-seropositive. CDR3 DNA: TGTGCCAGCAGCGTCACAGGGGGATACAATGAGCAGTTCTTC. This sequence encodes CASSVTGGYNEQFF.